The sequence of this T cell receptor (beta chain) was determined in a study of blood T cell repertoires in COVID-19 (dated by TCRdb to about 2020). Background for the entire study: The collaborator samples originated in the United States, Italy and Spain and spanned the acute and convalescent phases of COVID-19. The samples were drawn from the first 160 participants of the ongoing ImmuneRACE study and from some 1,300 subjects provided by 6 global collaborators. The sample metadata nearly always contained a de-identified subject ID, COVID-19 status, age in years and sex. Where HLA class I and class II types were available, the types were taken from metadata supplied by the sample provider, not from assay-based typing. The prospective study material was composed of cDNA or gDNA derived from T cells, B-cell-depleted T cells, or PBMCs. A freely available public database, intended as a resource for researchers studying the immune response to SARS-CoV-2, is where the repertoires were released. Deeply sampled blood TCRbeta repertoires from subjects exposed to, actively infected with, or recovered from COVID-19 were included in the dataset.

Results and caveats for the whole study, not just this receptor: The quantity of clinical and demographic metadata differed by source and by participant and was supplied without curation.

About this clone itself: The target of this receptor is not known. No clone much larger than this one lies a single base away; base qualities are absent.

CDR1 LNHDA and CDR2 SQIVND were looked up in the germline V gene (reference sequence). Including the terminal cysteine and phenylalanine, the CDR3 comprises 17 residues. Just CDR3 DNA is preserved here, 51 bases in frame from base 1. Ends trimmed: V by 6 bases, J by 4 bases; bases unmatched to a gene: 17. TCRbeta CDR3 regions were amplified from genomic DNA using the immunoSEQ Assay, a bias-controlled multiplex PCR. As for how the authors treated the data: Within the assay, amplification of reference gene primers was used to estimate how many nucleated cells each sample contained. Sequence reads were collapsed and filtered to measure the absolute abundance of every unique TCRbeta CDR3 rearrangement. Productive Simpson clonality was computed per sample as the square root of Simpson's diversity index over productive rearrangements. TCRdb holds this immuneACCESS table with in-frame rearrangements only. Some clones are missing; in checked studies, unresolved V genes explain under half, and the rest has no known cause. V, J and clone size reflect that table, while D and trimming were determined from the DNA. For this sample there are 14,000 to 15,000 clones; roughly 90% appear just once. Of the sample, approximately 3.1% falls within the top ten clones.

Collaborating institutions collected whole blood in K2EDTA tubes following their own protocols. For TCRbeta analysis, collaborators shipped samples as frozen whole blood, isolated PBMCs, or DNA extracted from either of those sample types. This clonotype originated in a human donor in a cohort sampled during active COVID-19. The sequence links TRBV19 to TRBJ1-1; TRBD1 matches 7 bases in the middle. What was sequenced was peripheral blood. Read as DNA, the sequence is TGTGCCAGTAGCCCCTCCGACAGGGACTGGTTAGGCACTGAAGCTTTCTTT. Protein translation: CASSPSDRDWLGTEAFF. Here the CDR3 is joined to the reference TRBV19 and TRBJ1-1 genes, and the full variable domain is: DGGITQSPKYLFRKEGQNVTLSCEQNLNHDAMYWYRQDPGQGLRLIYYSQIVNDFQKGDIAEGYSVSREKKESFPLTVTSAQKNPTAFYLCASSPSDRDWLGTEAFFGQGTRLTVV.